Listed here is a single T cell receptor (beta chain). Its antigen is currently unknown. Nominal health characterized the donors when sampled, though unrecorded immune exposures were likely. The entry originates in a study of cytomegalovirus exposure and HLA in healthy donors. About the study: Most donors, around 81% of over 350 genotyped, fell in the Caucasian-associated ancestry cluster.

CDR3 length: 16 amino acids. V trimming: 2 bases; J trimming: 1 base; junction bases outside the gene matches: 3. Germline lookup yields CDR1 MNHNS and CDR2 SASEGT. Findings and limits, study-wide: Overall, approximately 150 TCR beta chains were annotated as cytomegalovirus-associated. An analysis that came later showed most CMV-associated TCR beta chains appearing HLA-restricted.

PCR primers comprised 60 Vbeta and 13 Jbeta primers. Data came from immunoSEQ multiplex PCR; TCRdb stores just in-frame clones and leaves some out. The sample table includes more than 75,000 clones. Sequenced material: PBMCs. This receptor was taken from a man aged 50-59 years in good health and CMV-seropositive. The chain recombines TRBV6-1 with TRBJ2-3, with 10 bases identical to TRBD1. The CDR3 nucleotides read TGTGCCAGCAGTGAAACCGGGACAGGGGGCACAGATACGCAGTATTTT. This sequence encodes CASSETGTGGTDTQYF.